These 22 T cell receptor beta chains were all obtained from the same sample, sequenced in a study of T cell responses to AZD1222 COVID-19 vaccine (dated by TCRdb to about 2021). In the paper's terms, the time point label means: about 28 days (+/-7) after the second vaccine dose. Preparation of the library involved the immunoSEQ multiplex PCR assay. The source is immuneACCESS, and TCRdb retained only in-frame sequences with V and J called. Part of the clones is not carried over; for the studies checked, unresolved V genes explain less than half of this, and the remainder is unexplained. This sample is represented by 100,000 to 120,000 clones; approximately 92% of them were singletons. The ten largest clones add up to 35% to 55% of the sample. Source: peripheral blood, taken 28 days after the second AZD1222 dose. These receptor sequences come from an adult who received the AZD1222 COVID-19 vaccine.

CDR3 amino acids: CASSLGGSLVGGNTIYF. For the CDR3, the DNA is TGTGCCAGCAGCTTAGGAGGGTCCCTCGTAGGTGGAAACACCATATATTTT. The J gene is TRBJ1-3, the V gene TRBV7-2; no clear D. The V end lost 1 base, the J end lost 3 bases, and 16 bases lay between the germline ends. Germline values: CDR1 SGHTA, CDR2 FQGNSA. The CDR3 has 17 amino acids.

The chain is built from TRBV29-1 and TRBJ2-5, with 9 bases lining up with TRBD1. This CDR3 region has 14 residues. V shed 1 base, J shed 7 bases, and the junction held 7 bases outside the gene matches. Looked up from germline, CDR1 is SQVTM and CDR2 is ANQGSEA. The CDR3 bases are TGCAGCGTTGAAGCGGTGGCGGGACAGGGGACCCAGTACTTC. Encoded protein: CSVEAVAGQGTQYF.

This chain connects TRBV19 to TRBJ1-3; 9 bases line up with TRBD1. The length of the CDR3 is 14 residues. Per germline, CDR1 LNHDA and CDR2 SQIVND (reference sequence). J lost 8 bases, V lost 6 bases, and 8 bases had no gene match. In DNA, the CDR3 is TGTGCCAGTAGGGACAGGGGATCGTTGGACACCATATATTTT. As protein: CASRDRGSLDTIYF.

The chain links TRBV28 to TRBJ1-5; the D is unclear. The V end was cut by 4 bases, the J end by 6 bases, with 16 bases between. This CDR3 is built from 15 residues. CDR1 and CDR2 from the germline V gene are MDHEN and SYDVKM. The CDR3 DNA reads TGTGCCAGCAGTTCCCTGGGAGGGTCTCGTCAGCCCCAGCATTTT. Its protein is CASSSLGGSRQPQHF.

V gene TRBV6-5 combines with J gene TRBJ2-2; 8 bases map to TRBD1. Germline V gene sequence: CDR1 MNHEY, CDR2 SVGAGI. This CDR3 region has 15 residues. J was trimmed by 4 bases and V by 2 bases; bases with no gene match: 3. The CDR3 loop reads CASSYGQGATGELFF. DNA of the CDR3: TGTGCCAGCAGTTACGGGCAGGGGGCCACCGGGGAGCTGTTTTTT.

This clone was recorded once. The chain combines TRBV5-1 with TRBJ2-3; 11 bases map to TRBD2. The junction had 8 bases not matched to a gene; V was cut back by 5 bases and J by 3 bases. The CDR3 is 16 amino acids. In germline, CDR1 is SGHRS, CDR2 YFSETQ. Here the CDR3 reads CASRGGTSGLTDTQYF. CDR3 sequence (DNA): TGCGCCAGCAGGGGGGGGACTAGCGGCCTGACAGATACGCAGTATTTT. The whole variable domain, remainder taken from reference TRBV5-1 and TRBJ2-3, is KAGVTQTPRYLIKTRGQQVTLSCSPISGHRSVSWYQQTPGQGLQFLFEYFSETQRNKGNFPGRFSGRQFSNSRSEMNVSTLELGDSALYLCASRGGTSGLTDTQYFGPGTRLTVL.

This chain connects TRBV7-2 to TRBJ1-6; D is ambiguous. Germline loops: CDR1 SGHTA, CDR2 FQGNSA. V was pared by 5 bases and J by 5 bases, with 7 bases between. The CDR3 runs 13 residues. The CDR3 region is CASSISNNSPLHF. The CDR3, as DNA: TGTGCCAGCAGCATCAGTAATAATTCACCCCTCCACTTT.

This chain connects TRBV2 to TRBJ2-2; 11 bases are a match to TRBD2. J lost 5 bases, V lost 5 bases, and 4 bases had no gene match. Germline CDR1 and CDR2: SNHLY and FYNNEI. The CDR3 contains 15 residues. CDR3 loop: CASSPGLAVTGELFF. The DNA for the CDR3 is TGTGCCAGCAGTCCGGGACTAGCGGTGACCGGGGAGCTGTTTTTT.

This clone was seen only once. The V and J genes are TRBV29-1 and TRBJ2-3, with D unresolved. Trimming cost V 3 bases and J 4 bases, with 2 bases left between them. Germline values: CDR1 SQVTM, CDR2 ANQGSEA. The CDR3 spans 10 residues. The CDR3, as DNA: TGCAGCGTTGACTCAGATACGCAGTATTTT. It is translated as CSVDSDTQYF.

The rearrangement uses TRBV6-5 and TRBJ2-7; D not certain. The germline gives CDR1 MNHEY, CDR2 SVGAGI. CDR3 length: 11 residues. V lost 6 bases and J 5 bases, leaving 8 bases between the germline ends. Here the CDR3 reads CASREKNEQYF. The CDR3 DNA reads TGTGCCAGCAGGGAGAAGAACGAGCAGTACTTC.

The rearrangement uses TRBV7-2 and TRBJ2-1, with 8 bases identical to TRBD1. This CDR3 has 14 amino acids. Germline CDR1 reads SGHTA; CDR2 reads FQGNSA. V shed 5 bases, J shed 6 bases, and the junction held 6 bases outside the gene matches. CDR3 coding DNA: TGTGCCAGCAGCACTGGACAGGGATTCAATGAGCAGTTCTTC. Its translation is CASSTGQGFNEQFF. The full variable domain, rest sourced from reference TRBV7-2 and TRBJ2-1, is GAGVSQSPSNKVTEKGKDVELRCDPISGHTALYWYRQSLGQGLEFLIYFQGNSAPDKSGLPSDRFSAERTGGSVSTLTIQRTQQEDSAVYLCASSTGQGFNEQFFGPGTRLTVL.

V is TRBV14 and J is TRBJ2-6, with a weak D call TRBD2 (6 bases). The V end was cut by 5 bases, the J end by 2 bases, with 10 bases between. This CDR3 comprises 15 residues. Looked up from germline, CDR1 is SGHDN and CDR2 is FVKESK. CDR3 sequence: CASSGGLAGANVLTF. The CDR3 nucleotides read TGTGCCAGCAGCGGAGGGCTTGCTGGGGCCAACGTCCTGACTTTC.

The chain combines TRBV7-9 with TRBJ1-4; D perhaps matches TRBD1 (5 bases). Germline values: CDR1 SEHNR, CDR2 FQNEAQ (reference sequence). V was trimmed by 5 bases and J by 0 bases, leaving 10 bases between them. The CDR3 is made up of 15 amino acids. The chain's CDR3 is CASSRDSATNEKLFF. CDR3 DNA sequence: TGTGCCAGCAGCCGAGACAGTGCAACTAATGAAAAACTGTTTTTT.

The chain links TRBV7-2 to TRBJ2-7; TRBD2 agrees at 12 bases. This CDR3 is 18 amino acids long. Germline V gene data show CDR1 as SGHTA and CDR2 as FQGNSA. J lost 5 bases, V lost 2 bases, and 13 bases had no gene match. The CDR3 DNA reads TGTGCCAGCAGCTTAAGGGGGAGGACTAGCGGGACTGGCGACGAGCAGTACTTC. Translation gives CASSLRGRTSGTGDEQYF.

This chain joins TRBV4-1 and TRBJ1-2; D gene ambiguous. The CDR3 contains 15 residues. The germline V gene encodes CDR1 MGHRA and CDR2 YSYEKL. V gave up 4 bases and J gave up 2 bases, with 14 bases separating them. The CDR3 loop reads CASSLPRARNYGYTF. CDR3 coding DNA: TGCGCCAGCAGCCTGCCAAGGGCGAGGAACTATGGCTACACCTTC.

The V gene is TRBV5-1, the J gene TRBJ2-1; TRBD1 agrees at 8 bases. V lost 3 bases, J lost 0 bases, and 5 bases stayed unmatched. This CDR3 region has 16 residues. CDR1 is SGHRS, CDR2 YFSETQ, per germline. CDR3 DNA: TGCGCCAGCAGCTCTACAGGGGGGAGCTCCTACAATGAGCAGTTCTTC. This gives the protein CASSSTGGSSYNEQFF.

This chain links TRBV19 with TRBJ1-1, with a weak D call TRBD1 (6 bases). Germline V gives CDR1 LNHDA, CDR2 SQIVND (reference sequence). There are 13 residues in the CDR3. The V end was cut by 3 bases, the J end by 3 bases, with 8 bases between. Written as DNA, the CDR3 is TGTGCCAGTAGTATTAACAGGGACACTGAAGCTTTCTTT. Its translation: CASSINRDTEAFF.

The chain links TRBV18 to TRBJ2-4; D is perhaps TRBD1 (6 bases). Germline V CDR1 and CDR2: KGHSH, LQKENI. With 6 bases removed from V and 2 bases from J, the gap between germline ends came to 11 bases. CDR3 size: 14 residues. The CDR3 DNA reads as TGTGCCAGCTCCCGTACAGGGACCAAAAACATTCAGTACTTC. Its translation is CASSRTGTKNIQYF.

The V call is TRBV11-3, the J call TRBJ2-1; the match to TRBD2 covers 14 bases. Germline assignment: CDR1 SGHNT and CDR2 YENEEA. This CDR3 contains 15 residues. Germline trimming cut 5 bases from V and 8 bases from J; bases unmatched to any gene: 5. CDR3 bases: TGTGCCAGCAGCCGGGGACTAGCGGGAGTCGATGAGCAGTTCTTC. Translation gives CASSRGLAGVDEQFF.

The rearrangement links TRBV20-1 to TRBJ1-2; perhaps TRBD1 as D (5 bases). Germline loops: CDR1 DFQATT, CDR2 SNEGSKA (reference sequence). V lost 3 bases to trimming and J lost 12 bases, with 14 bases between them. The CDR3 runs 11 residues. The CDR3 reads CSASSVWGDTF. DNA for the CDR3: TGCAGTGCTAGTTCGGTTTGGGGGGACACCTTC.

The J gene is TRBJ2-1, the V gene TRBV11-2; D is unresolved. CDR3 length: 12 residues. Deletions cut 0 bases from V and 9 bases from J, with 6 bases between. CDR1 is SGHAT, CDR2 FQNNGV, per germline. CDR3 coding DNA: TGTGCCAGCAGCTTAGATCGTTTTGAGCAGTTCTTC. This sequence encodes CASSLDRFEQFF. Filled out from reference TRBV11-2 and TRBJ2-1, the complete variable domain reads EAGVAQSPRYKIIEKRQSVAFWCNPISGHATLYWYQQILGQGPKLLIQFQNNGVVDDSQLPKDRFSAERLKGVDSTLKIQPAKLEDSAVYLCASSLDRFEQFFGPGTRLTVL.

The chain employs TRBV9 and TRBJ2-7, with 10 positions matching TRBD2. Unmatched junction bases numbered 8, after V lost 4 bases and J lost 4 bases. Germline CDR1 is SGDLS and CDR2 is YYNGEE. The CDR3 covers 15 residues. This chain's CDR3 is CASSIEREGPYEQYF. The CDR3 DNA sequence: TGTGCCAGCAGCATCGAGCGGGAGGGCCCATACGAGCAGTACTTC.